The 10 T cell receptor beta chains below were found in one sample sequenced in a study of OX40 agonist ivuxolimab in advanced cancers. Repertoires were generated with immunoSEQ multiplex PCR, while TCRdb's copy carries only in-frame clones and drops some. The top ten clones hold under 0.2% of a sample with just over 95,000 clones, almost 90% of them seen once. Sample: CD4+ or CD8+ T cells sorted from blood, taken in a trial of the OX40 agonist ivuxolimab. All receptors come from an adult with an advanced solid tumor such as melanoma, head and neck, liver or kidney cancer.

The CDR3 protein is CASGLSGKGTQYF. CDR3 nucleotide sequence: TGTGCTAGTGGTTTGAGCGGGAAGGGGACCCAGTACTTC. The V gene is TRBV12-5, the J gene TRBJ2-5; TRBD2 matches 7 bases. The CDR3 is 13 residues long. V was pared by 2 bases and J by 7 bases, with 4 bases of the junction left unmatched. CDR1 is LGHNT, CDR2 FRNRAP, per germline.

The chain joins TRBV6-4 to TRBJ2-1; D is perhaps TRBD1 or TRBD2 (5 bases each). Germline CDR1 and CDR2: MRHNA and SNTAGT. V was shortened by 6 bases and J by 12 bases, with 18 bases between the two germline ends. This CDR3 contains 13 residues. CDR3: CASSGTPGSVQFF. Written as DNA, the CDR3 is TGTGCCAGCAGCGGGACCCCCGGCAGTGTGCAGTTCTTC.

The chain uses TRBV4-2 and TRBJ2-2; D unresolved. The CDR3 extends over 17 amino acids. Germline assignment: CDR1 LGHNA and CDR2 YNFKEQ. Between the trimmed V and J ends, which lost 0 bases and 4 bases, there was a span of 15 bases. Here the CDR3 DNA reads TGTGCCAGCAGCCAAGAGATAACAGCCCGAAGCACCGGGGAGCTGTTTTTT. Protein sequence: CASSQEITARSTGELFF.

The V call is TRBV6-1, the J call TRBJ2-5; D might be TRBD1 (6 bases). TRBJ2-7 explains the end of the DNA better; the J call may be wrong. There are 14 residues in the CDR3. CDR1 is MNHNS, CDR2 SASEGT, per germline. CDR3: CASRVDRFIYEQYF. CDR3 nucleotide sequence: TGTGCCAGCCGAGTCGACAGGTTTATCTACGAGCAGTACTTC.

This rearrangement joins TRBV15 to TRBJ1-2; D remains ambiguous. CDR1 is LNHNV, CDR2 YYDKDF, per germline (reference sequence). CDR3 length: 16 residues. The V end was cut by 1 base, the J end by 2 bases, with 14 bases between. The CDR3 protein is CATSRAARLLNYGYTF. The CDR3, as DNA: TGTGCCACCAGCAGAGCCGCCCGACTGCTGAACTATGGCTACACCTTC.

V is TRBV6-6 and J is TRBJ2-2, with TRBD2 matching over 8 bases. The germline gives CDR1 MNHNY, CDR2 SVGAGI (reference sequence). V shed 10 bases, J shed 7 bases, and the junction held 8 bases outside the gene matches. The CDR3 has 13 residues. Here the CDR3 DNA reads TGTGCCACGCGGGGGGCCGGGTTCGGGGAGCTGTTTTTT. Amino acids: CATRGAGFGELFF.

The J gene is TRBJ2-5, the V gene TRBV30; unclear D gene. TRBJ2-7 explains the end of the DNA better; the J call may be wrong. Germline V gives CDR1 GTSNPN, CDR2 SVGIG (reference sequence). CDR3 length: 14 residues. In DNA form, the CDR3 reads TGTGCCTGGAGCCGCGACGCCGGCCACTACGAGCAGTACTTC. Translated, it gives CAWSRDAGHYEQYF.

The chain links TRBV21-1 to TRBJ2-3; the table names TRBD2, a call not compared with the DNA. TRBV21-1 is assigned pseudogene status. The CDR3 totals 16 residues. CDR3: CASTPNSGRVPDTQYF. The DNA for the CDR3 is TGTGCCAGCACCCCGAATAGCGGGAGGGTTCCGGATACGCAGTATTTT.

Worth noting for this clone: This CDR3 is also generated by other DNA sequences in the sample. The J gene is TRBJ2-3, the V gene TRBV7-9, with D hard to call. V dropped 0 bases and J dropped 4 bases, with 5 bases sitting between them. From germline, CDR1 is SEHNR and CDR2 FQNEAQ (reference sequence). The CDR3 is made up of 13 amino acids. CDR3 sequence reads: CASSLAGSDTQYF. The CDR3, as DNA: TGTGCCAGCAGCTTAGCAGGGTCAGATACGCAGTATTTT. Full variable domain (outside the CDR3, taken from reference TRBV7-9 and TRBJ2-3): DTGVSQNPRHKITKRGQNVTFRCDPISEHNRLYWYRQTLGQGPEFLTYFQNEAQLEKSRLLSDRFSAERPKGSFSTLEIQRTEQGDSAMYLCASSLAGSDTQYFGPGTRLTVL.

The gene calls are TRBV9 and TRBJ2-1; 10 nucleotides agree with TRBD2. Germline CDR1 reads SGDLS; CDR2 reads YYNGEE. With 0 bases clipped from V and 7 bases from J, the junction kept 7 bases outside the gene matches. The CDR3 spans 16 residues. The CDR3 region is CASSVALAGVINEQFF. In DNA form, the CDR3 reads TGTGCCAGCAGCGTAGCCCTAGCGGGAGTTATAAATGAGCAGTTCTTC.